These T cell receptor beta chains were read from a single sample in a study of blood T cells in healthy people across ages. TCRdb reanalysed the 5' RACE reads using MiXCR and keeps one entry per CDR3 protein. The sample includes hundreds of thousands of distinct CDR3 sequences, about 52% of them seen just once. Material: blood. All receptors derive from an older woman in good health. CDR3s leave out the opening cysteine and the closing phenylalanine or tryptophan. The size field is filled for only some rows; it gives once, few, many or a size class.

j_gene | abundance | v_gene | len | CDR3aa
TRBJ2-1 | . | TRBV18 | 15 | ASSTTSSGNSYNEQF
TRBJ2-1 | . | TRBV6-6 | 13 | ASSTSGASYNEQF
TRBJ1-1 | . | TRBV6-2/TRBV6-3 | 14 | ASSYSNARPYTEAF
TRBJ1-1 | . | TRBV18 | 14 | ASSPGWDRGNTEAF
TRBJ1-2 | . | TRBV10-3 | 10 | ASSGTGVGYT
TRBJ2-7 | few | TRBV4-1 | 12 | ASSQLGGPYEQY
TRBJ2-7 | . | TRBV20-1 | 12 | SAWGAGAAYEQY
TRBJ2-1 | few | TRBV5-1 | 12 | ASSLEGPIGEQF
. | . | TRBV20-1 | 12 | SQLAGVGYNEQY
TRBJ2-4 | . | TRBV4-2 | 11 | ASSQGQGHIQY
TRBJ2-5 | . | TRBV2 | 13 | ASPSARTGRGEQY
TRBJ2-7 | few | TRBV7-9 | 10 | ASSTPDLEQY
TRBJ2-7 | few | TRBV12-3/TRBV12-4 | 13 | ASSFSGPGATEQY
TRBJ1-1 | . | TRBV20-1 | 10 | SAGWGIAEAF
TRBJ1-4 | . | TRBV29-1 | 12 | SVDSGGYSEKLF
TRBJ2-7 | . | TRBV6-5 | 13 | ASRRAGPTRDEQY
TRBJ2-7 | few | TRBV20-1 | 10 | SAPDLAYEQY
TRBJ2-3 | few | TRBV7-3 | 15 | ASSLTPLRGLTDTQY
TRBJ1-2 | . | TRBV13 | 12 | ASSGVPSEWGYT
TRBJ1-2 | . | TRBV10-3 | 14 | AISPGTGTDNYGYT
TRBJ2-1 | . | TRBV5-5 | 13 | ASSFGAGAYNERF
TRBJ1-1 | . | TRBV7-3 | 12 | ASSLKRDNTEAF
TRBJ2-1 | . | TRBV20-1 | 11 | SAKRGSYNEQF
TRBJ2-3 | . | TRBV4-2 | 14 | VSSRLAGEHTDTQY
. | few | TRBV20-1 | 13 | SARAAGEVIYEQY
TRBJ2-6 | . | TRBV18 | 15 | ASSPLSGRSGANVLT
TRBJ2-7 | . | TRBV27 | 14 | ASSLSETSRSYEQY
TRBJ2-1 | . | TRBV6-6 | 13 | ASRKSGGTNNEQF
TRBJ2-6 | . | TRBV29-1 | 13 | SVPSQGPGANVLT
TRBJ2-3 | few | TRBV5-1 | 13 | ASRTQGARTDTQY
TRBJ2-1 | . | TRBV4-1 | 14 | ASSQEETRTHNEQF
TRBJ2-7 | . | TRBV7-2 | 10 | ASSSYVSEQY
TRBJ2-3 | . | TRBV28 | 11 | ASSSRQGDMQY
TRBJ2-3 | . | TRBV30 | 14 | AWSITLKDRPDTQY
TRBJ2-1 | . | TRBV6-2/TRBV6-3 | 13 | ASTRTSGSGNEQF
TRBJ2-3 | . | TRBV4-2 | 13 | ASSRLAGSTDTQY
TRBJ2-3 | few | TRBV4-2 | 13 | ASSQELARGNTQY
TRBJ2-6 | . | TRBV2 | 13 | ASLIGNSGANVLT
TRBJ1-2 | . | TRBV5-6 | 12 | ASTKADRDYGYT
TRBJ2-7 | . | TRBV7-3 | 11 | ASSSSTGNEQY
TRBJ2-3 | once | TRBV5-1 | 12 | ASSFADMGDTQY
TRBJ2-5 | few | TRBV4-3 | 13 | ASSLGLGLQETQY
TRBJ1-1 | . | TRBV12-3/TRBV12-4 | 10 | ASSLEPGQAF
TRBJ2-4 | . | TRBV6-2/TRBV6-3 | 13 | ASSYPRTSRYEQY
TRBJ2-1 | few | TRBV7-2 | 12 | ASSSRVHYNEQF
TRBJ1-1 | . | TRBV10-3 | 14 | AISAGPLQGNTEAF